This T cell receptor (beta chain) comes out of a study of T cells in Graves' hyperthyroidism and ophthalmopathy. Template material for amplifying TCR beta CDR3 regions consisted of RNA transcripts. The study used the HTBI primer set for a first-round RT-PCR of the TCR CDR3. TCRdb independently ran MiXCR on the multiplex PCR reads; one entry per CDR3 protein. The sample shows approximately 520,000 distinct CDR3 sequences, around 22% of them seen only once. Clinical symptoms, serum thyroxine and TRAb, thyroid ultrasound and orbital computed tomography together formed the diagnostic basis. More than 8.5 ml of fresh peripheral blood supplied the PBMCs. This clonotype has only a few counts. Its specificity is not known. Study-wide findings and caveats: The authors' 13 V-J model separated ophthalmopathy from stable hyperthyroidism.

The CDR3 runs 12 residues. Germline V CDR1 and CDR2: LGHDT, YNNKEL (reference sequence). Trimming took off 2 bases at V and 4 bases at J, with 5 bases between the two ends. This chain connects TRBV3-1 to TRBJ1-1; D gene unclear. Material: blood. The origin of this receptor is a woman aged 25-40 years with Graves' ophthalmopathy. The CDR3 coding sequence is TGTGCCAGCAGCCAAAGGTTCACTGAAGCTTTCTTT. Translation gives CASSQRFTEAFF.